The clone carrying this T cell receptor (beta chain) appeared many times. As yet, its antigen is unknown. The data are from a study of blood T cells in healthy people across ages. Study-level results: Naive T cell percentage showed a strong correlation with TCR beta diversity. When one million T cells were used, diversity estimates were thought to be underestimates. Long-lived and aged donors differed, with more naive CD4+ cells and higher diversity in the long-lived.

Together with a sample-barcoded 5' primer, a J-beta primer mix was included in a second PCR lasting roughly 7 to 11 cycles. Every cDNA molecule bore a tag from a template-switch adaptor containing 12 random nucleotides. Using its own MiXCR run on the 5' RACE reads, TCRdb lists one record per CDR3 protein. The data show 500,000 to 700,000 distinct CDR3 sequences, with approximately 30% seen just once and around 16% held by the top ten. The CDR3 extends over 13 amino acids. V was clipped by 6 bases and J by 0 bases, with 7 bases between them. Germline V CDR1 and CDR2: SNHLY, FYNNEI. Material for sequencing was blood. This TCR was recovered from a woman at least 80 years old in good health. The chain links TRBV2 to TRBJ2-3, with D possibly being TRBD1 (6 bases). The DNA of the CDR3 is TGTGCCAGCAGGGACAGTAGCACAGATACGCAGTATTTT. This codes for CASRDSSTDTQYF.